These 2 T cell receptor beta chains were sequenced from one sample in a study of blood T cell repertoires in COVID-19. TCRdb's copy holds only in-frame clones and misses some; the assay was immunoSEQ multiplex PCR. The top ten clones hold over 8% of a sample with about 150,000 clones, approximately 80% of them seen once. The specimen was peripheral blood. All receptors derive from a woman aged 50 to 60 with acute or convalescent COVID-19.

The CDR3 DNA follows: TGTGCCAGCAGCGCGGACAGGTATGGCTACACCTTC. Residues: CASSADRYGYTF. The V and J genes are TRBV6-5 and TRBJ1-2; TRBD1 matches at 7 bases. The V and J ends lost 6 bases and 5 bases, in that order; junction bases with no gene match: 3. The CDR3 extends over 12 amino acids. CDR1 and CDR2 from the germline V gene are MNHEY and SVGAGI.

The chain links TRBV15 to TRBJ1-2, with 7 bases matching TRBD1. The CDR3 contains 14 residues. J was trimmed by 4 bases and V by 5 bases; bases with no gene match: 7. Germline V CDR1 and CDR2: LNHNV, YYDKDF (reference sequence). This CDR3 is CATSRPQGVYGYTF. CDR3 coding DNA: TGTGCCACCAGCCGCCCCCAGGGGGTCTATGGCTACACCTTC. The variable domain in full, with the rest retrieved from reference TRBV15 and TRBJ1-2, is DAMVIQNPRYQVTQFGKPVTLSCSQTLNHNVMYWYQQKSSQAPKLLFHYYDKDFNNEADTPDNFQSRRPNTSFCFLDIRSPGLGDTAMYLCATSRPQGVYGYTFGSGTRLTVV.